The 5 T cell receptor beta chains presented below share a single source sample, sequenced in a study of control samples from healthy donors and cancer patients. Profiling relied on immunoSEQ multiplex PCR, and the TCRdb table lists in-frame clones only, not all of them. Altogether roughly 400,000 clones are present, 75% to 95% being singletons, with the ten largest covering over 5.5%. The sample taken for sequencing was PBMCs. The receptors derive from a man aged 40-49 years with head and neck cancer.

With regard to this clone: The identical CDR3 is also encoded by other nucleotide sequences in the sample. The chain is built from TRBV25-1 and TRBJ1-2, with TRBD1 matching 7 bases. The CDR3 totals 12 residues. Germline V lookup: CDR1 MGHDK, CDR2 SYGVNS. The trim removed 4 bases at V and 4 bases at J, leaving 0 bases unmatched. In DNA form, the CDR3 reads TGTGCCAGCAGTGGGACAGGCTATGGCTACACCTTC. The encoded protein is CASSGTGYGYTF.

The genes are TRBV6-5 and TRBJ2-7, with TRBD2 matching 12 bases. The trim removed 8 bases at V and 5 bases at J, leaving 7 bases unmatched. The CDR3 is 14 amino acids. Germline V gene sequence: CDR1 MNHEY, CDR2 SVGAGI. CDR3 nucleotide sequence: TGTGCCAGCGGTCGACTAGCGGGAGCCCACGAGCAGTACTTC. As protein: CASGRLAGAHEQYF.

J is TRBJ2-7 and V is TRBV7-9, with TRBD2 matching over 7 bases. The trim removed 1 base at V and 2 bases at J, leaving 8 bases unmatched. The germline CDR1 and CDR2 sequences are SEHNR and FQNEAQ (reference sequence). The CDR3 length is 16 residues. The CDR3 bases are TGTGCCAGCAGCTTAGAGAGGTGGGAGGGTCCCTACGAGCAGTACTTC. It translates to CASSLERWEGPYEQYF.

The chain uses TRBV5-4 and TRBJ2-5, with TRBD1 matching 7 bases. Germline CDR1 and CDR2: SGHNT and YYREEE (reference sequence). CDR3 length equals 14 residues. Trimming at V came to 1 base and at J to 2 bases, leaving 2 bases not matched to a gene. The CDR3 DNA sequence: TGTGCCAGCAGCTTGTTGGGACAGCAAGAGACCCAGTACTTC. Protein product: CASSLLGQQETQYF.

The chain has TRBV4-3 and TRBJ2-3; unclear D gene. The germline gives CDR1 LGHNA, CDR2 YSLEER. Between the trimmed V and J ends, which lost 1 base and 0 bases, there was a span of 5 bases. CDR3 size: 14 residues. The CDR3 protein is CASSQVHSTDTQYF. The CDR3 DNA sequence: TGCGCCAGCAGCCAAGTTCATAGCACAGATACGCAGTATTTT.